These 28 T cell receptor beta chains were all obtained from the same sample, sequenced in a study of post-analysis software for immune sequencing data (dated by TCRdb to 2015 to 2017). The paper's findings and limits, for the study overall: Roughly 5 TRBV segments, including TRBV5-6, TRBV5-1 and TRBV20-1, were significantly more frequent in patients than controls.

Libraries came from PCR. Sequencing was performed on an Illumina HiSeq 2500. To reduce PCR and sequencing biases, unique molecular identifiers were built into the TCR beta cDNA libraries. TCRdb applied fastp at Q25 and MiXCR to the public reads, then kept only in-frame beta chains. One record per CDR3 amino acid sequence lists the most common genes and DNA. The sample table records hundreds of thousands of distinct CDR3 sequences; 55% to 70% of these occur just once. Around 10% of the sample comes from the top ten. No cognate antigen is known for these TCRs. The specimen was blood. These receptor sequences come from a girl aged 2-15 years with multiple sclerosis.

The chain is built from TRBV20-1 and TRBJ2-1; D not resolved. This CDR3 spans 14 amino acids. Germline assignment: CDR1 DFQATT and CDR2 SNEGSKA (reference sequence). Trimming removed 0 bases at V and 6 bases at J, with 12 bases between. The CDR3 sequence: CSAREARPGNEQFF. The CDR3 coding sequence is TGCAGTGCTAGAGAGGCTAGGCCGGGCAATGAGCAGTTCTTC.

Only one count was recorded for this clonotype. The CDR3 loop is CASRPGPVAGAYNEQFF. The CDR3, as DNA: TGTGCCAGCAGGCCGGGCCCGGTAGCGGGAGCTTACAATGAGCAGTTCTTC. The chain links TRBV12-3 or TRBV12-4 to TRBJ2-1, with 9 bases aligning to TRBD2. V shed 6 bases and J 4 bases; nucleotides not matched to a gene: 13. This CDR3 is built from 17 residues.

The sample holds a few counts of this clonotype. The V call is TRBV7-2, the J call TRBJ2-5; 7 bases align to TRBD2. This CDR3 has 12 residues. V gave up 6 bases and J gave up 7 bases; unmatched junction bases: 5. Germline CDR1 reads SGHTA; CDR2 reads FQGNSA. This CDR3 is CASSIAGGTQYF. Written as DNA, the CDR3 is TGTGCCAGCAGTATAGCGGGCGGGACCCAGTACTTC. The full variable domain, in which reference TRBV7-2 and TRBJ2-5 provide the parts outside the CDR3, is GAGVSQSPSNKVTEKGKDVELRCDPISGHTALYWYRQSLGQGLEFLIYFQGNSAPDKSGLPSDRFSAERTGGSVSTLTIQRTQQEDSAVYLCASSIAGGTQYFGPGTRLLVL.

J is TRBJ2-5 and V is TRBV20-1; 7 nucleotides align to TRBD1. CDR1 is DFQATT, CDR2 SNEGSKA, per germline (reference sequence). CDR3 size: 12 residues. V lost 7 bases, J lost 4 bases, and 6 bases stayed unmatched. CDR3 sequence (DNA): TGCAGTGTTCCGGACAGGAGAGAGACCCAGTACTTC. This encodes CSVPDRRETQYF.

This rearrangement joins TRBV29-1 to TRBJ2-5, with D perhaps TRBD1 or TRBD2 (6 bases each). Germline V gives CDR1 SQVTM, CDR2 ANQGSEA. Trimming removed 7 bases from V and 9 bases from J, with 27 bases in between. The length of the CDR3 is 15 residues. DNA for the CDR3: TGCAGCGCTCAAACGGGGACCTCCGGAGGGGGTGCCCAGTACTTC. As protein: CSAQTGTSGGGAQYF. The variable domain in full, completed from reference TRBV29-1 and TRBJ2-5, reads SAVISQKPSRDICQRGTSLTIQCQVDSQVTMMFWYRQQPGQSLTLIATANQGSEATYESGFVIDKFPISRPNLTFSTLTVSNMSPEDSSIYLCSAQTGTSGGGAQYFGPGTRLLVL.

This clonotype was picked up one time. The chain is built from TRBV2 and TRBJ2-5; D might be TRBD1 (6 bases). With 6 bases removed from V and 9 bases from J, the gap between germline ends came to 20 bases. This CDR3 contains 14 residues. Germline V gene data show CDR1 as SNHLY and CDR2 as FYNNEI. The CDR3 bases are TGTGCCAGCAGGGGTAGCGCAGGTCCAGGGGCCCAGTACTTC. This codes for CASRGSAGPGAQYF.

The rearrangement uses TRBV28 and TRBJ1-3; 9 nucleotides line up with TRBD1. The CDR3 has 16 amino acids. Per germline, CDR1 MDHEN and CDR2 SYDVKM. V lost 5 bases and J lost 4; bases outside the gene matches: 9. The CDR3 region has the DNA TGTGCCAGCAGTCTAACAGGGGGCGCTTTAGGAAACACCATATATTTT. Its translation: CASSLTGGALGNTIYF. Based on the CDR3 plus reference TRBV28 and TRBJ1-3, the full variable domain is DVKVTQSSRYLVKRTGEKVFLECVQDMDHENMFWYRQDPGLGLRLIYFSYDVKMKEKGDIPEGYSVSREKKERFSLILESASTNQTSMYLCASSLTGGALGNTIYFGEGSWLTVV.

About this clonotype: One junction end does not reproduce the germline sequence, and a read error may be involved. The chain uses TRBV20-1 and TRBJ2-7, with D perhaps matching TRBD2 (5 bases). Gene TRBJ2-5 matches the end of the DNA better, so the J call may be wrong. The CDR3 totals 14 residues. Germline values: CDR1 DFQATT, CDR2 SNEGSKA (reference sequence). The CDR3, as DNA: TGCGGTGCTAGCCCCTTAACTAGATTGGAGACCCAGTACTTC. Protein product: CGASPLTRLETQYF.

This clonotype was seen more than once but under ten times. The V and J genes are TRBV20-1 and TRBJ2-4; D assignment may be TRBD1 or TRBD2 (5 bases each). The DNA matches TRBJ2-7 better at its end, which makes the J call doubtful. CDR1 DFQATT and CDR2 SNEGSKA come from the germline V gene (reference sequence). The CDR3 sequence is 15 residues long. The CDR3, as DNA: TGCAGTGCTAGAGACCCGTTCGGGGCTGAGTACGAGCAGTACTTC. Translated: CSARDPFGAEYEQYF.

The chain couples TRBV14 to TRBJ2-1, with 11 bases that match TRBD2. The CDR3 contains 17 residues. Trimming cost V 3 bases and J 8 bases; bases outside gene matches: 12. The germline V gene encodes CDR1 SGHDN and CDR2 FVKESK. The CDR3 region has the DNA TGTGCCAGCAGCCAGATACCGGGACTAGCGGCGTACGATGAGCAGTTCTTC. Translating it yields CASSQIPGLAAYDEQFF.

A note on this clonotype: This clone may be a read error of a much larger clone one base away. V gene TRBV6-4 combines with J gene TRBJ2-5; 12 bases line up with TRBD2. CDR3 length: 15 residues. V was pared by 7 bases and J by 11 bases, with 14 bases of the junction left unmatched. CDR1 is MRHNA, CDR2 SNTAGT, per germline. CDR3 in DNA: TGTGCCAGCACCTCAACTAGCGGGGGGAAGGATGAGCAGTACTTC. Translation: CASTSTSGGKDEQYF.

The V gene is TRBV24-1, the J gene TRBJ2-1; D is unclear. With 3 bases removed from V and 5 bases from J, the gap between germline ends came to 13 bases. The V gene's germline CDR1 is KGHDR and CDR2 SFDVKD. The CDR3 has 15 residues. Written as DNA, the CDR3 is TGTGCCACCAGTGATGTCAGCCAAGATAACAATGAGCAGTTCTTC. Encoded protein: CATSDVSQDNNEQFF.

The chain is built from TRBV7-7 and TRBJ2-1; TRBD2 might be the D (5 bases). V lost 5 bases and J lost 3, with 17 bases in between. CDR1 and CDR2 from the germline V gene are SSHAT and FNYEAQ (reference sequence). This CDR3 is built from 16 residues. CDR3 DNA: TGTGCCAGCAGCCCCAAAGCGCTAGCCAACTACAATGAGCAGTTCTTC. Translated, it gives CASSPKALANYNEQFF.

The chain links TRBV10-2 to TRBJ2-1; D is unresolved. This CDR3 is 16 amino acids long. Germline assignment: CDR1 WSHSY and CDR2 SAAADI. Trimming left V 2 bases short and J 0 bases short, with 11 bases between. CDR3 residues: CASSETTLNSYNEQFF. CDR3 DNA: TGCGCCAGCAGTGAGACTACCCTAAACTCCTACAATGAGCAGTTCTTC.

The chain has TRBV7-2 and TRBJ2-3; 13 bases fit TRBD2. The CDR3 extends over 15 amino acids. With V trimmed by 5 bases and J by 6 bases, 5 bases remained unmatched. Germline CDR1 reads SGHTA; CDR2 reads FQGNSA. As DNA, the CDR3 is TGTGCCAGCAGCCTGACTAGCGGGAGGCCGGATACGCAGTATTTT. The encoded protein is CASSLTSGRPDTQYF.

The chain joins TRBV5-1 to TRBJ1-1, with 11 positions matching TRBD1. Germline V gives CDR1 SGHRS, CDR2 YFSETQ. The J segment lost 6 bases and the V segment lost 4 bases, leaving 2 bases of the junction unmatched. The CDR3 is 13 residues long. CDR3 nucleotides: TGCGCCAGCAGCCAGGGACAGGGGGCTGAAGCTTTCTTT. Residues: CASSQGQGAEAFF. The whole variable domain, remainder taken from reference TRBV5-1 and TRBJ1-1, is KAGVTQTPRYLIKTRGQQVTLSCSPISGHRSVSWYQQTPGQGLQFLFEYFSETQRNKGNFPGRFSGRQFSNSRSEMNVSTLELGDSALYLCASSQGQGAEAFFGQGTRLTVV.

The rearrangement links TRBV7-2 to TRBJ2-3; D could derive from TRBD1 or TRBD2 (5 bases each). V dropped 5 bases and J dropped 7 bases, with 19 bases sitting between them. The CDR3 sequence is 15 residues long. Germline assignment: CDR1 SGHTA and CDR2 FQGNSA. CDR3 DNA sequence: TGTGCCAGCAGCCCCAGGCAGGGAGTAAGGAATACGCAGTATTTT. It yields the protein CASSPRQGVRNTQYF.

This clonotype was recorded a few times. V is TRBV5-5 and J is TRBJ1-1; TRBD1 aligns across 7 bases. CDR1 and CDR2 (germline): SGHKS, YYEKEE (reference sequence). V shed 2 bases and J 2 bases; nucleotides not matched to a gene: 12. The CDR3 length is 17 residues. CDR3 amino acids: CASSFRPLTGSNTEAFF. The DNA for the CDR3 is TGTGCCAGCAGCTTTCGCCCCTTGACAGGGTCAAACACTGAAGCTTTCTTT.

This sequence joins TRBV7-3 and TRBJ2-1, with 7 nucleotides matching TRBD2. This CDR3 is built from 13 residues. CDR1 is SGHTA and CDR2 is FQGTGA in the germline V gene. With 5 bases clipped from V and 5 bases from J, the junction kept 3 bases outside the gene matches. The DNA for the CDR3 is TGTGCCAGCAGCCCGGGACTACACAATGAGCAGTTCTTC. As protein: CASSPGLHNEQFF.

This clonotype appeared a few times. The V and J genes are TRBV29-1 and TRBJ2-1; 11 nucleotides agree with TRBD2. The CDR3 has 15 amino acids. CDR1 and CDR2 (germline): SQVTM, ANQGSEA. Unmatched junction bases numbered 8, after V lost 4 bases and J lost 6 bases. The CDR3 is CSVVPLAGGFNEQFF. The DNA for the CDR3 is TGCAGCGTTGTCCCCCTAGCGGGGGGTTTCAATGAGCAGTTCTTC.

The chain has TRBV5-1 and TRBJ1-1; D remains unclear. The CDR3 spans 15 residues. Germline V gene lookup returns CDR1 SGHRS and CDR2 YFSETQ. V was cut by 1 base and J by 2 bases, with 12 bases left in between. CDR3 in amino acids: CASSLRYALNTEAFF. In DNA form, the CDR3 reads TGCGCCAGCAGCTTGCGGTACGCACTAAACACTGAAGCTTTCTTT.

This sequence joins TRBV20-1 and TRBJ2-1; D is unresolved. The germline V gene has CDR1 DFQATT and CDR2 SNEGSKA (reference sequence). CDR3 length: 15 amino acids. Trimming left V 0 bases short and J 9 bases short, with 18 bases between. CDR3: CSARDSSREIPEQFF. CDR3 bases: TGCAGTGCTAGAGATAGTAGTCGCGAGATTCCTGAGCAGTTCTTC.

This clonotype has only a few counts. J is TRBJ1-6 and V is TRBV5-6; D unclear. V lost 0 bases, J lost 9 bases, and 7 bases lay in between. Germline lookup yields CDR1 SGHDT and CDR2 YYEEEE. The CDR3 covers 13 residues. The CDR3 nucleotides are TGTGCCAGCAGCTTGGGGACGAGTTCACCCCTCCACTTT. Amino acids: CASSLGTSSPLHF.

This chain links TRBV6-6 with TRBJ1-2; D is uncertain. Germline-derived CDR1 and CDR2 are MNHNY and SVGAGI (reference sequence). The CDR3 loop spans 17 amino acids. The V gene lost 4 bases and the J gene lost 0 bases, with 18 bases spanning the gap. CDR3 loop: CASSSTPGQRANYGYTF. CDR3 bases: TGTGCCAGCAGTTCAACGCCCGGGCAGAGGGCTAACTATGGCTACACCTTC.

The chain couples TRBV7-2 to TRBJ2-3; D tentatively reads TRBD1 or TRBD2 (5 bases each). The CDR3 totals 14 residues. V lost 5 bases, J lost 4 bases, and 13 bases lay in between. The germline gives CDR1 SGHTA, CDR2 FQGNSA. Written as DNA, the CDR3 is TGTGCCAGCAGCCCCGCGCAGGGAGCAGATACGCAGTATTTT. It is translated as CASSPAQGADTQYF.

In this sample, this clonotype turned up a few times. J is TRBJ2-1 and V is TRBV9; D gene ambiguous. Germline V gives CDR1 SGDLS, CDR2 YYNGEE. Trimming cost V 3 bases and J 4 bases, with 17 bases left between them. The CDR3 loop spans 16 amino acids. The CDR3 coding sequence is TGTGCCAGCAGCGCGCTAGGACGGACCGAGTACAATGAGCAGTTCTTC. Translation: CASSALGRTEYNEQFF.

The CDR3 here is CASSFLPQGEQYF. CDR3 DNA sequence: TGTGCCAGCAGCTTTCTTCCCCAAGGAGAGCAGTACTTC. The rearrangement links TRBV7-9 to TRBJ2-7, with no clear D. This CDR3 spans 13 amino acids. Trimming stripped 3 bases from V and 7 bases from J, with 13 bases between. The germline V gene encodes CDR1 SEHNR and CDR2 FQNEAQ (reference sequence).

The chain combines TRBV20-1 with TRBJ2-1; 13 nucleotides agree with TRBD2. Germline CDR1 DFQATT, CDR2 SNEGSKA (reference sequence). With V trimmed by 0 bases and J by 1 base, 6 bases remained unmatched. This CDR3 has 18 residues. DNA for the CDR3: TGCAGTGCTAGAGATTTACTAGCGGGGGGGGGTTCCTACAATGAGCAGTTCTTC. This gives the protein CSARDLLAGGGSYNEQFF.